The 32 T cell receptor beta chains presented below share a single source sample, sequenced in a study of glioma-infiltrating T cells. TCR alpha and beta CDR3 regions were amplified from RNA using iRepertoire nested multiplex PCR. In TCRdb, the multiplex PCR reads were re-called with MiXCR into one record per CDR3 protein. The table records under 150,000 distinct CDR3 sequences, roughly two fifths of them present only once. Material: glioma tissue, nonneoplastic brain tissue, or PBMCs (not recorded which). These receptors all stem from a human donor with low-grade glioma or glioblastoma, undergoing nonglioma brain surgery, or in good health (not recorded which).

CDR3 nucleotides: TGCAGCGTTGATCCGAGTGGACAGGGACTCACCTACAATGAGCAGTTCTTC. This gives the protein CSVDPSGQGLTYNEQFF. The chain combines TRBV29-1 with TRBJ2-1; 8 nucleotides agree with TRBD1. V shed 3 bases, J shed 2 bases, and the junction held 12 bases outside the gene matches. Germline V gene data show CDR1 as SQVTM and CDR2 as ANQGSEA. The CDR3 covers 17 residues.

The rearrangement joins TRBV20-1 to TRBJ2-1, with TRBD2 as a possible D gene (6 bases). This CDR3 contains 13 residues. The V gene's germline CDR1 is DFQATT and CDR2 SNEGSKA (reference sequence). The V end lost 5 bases, the J end lost 4 bases, and 12 bases lay between the germline ends. CDR3 residues: CSAPGTSYNEQFF. The CDR3 DNA reads as TGCAGTGCTCCAGGGACTTCTTACAATGAGCAGTTCTTC.

This sequence joins TRBV19 and TRBJ2-6, with unresolved D. CDR1 is LNHDA and CDR2 is SQIVND in the germline V gene (reference sequence). Trimming pared 4 bases from V and 3 bases from J, leaving 7 bases between. This CDR3 contains 14 residues. The CDR3 DNA follows: TGTGCCAGTAGTAGGGCTATTGGGGCCAACGTCCTGACTTTC. This sequence encodes CASSRAIGANVLTF.

The chain couples TRBV18 to TRBJ1-1; TRBD1 might be the D (5 bases). This CDR3 is 15 amino acids long. CDR1 and CDR2 (germline): KGHSH, LQKENI. Trimming stripped 2 bases from V and 0 bases from J, with 10 bases between. CDR3 nucleotides: TGTGCCAGCTCACCATCGTCCAGGGTGAACACTGAAGCTTTCTTT. Its translation is CASSPSSRVNTEAFF. Drawing the rest from reference TRBV18 and TRBJ1-1, the complete variable domain is NAGVMQNPRHLVRRRGQEARLRCSPMKGHSHVYWYRQLPEEGLKFMVYLQKENIIDESGMPKERFSAEFPKEGPSILRIQQVVRGDSAAYFCASSPSSRVNTEAFFGQGTRLTVV.

This clonotype appeared a few times. This chain connects TRBV28 to TRBJ2-1, with a weak D call TRBD1 (6 bases). This CDR3 contains 14 residues. Trimming left V 5 bases short and J 9 bases short, with 17 bases between. Germline values: CDR1 MDHEN, CDR2 SYDVKM. The CDR3 loop reads CASSTTAGVGEQFF. Here the CDR3 DNA reads TGTGCCAGCAGTACCACGGCAGGGGTGGGTGAGCAGTTCTTC.

This clonotype was picked up many times. The genes are TRBV6-1 and TRBJ1-4; TRBD1 agrees at 9 bases. Germline values: CDR1 MNHNS, CDR2 SASEGT. The junction had 4 bases not matched to a gene; V was cut back by 5 bases and J by 6 bases. The CDR3 is 14 residues long. The CDR3 here is CASSPDRGYEKLFF. CDR3 DNA: TGTGCCAGCAGTCCGGACAGGGGTTATGAAAAACTGTTTTTT.

As to this clonotype: A junction boundary mismatches the germline segment, possibly from a read error. The J gene is TRBJ2-7, the V gene TRBV4-2; 11 positions match TRBD2. Germline V gene sequence: CDR1 LGHNA, CDR2 YNFKEQ. CDR3 length: 16 residues. The DNA of the CDR3 is TGTGCCAGCAGCCAAAGTTGGACTAGCGGGTCCTCCGAGCAGTACTTC. It translates to CASSQSWTSGSSEQYF.

This rearrangement joins TRBV4-1 to TRBJ2-7, with TRBD1 identical over 7 bases. The junction had 5 bases not matched to a gene; V was cut back by 0 bases and J by 3 bases. Germline V gives CDR1 MGHRA, CDR2 YSYEKL. CDR3 size: 15 residues. This CDR3 reads CASSQEGTEHYEQYF. CDR3 DNA sequence: TGCGCCAGCAGCCAAGAGGGGACAGAGCACTACGAGCAGTACTTC.

The chain recombines TRBV6-1 with TRBJ2-1; 9 bases match TRBD2. V lost 7 bases and J lost 0; bases outside the gene matches: 1. CDR1 is MNHNS and CDR2 is SASEGT in the germline V gene. The length of the CDR3 is 14 residues. The CDR3, as DNA: TGTGCCAGCAAGCGGGGGGACTCCTACAATGAGCAGTTCTTC. It is translated as CASKRGDSYNEQFF.

The chain joins TRBV6-2 or TRBV6-3 to TRBJ2-7, with unresolved D. The CDR3 loop spans 11 amino acids. Trimming took off 2 bases at V and 7 bases at J, with 6 bases between the two ends. The germline V gene encodes CDR1 MNHEY and CDR2 SVGEGT. CDR3: CASSYNGEQYF. CDR3 nucleotide sequence: TGTGCCAGCAGTTACAACGGAGAGCAGTACTTC.

The chain is built from TRBV19 and TRBJ1-5, with D unresolved. With 3 bases removed from V and 0 bases from J, the gap between germline ends came to 9 bases. The CDR3 runs 15 residues. Germline V lookup: CDR1 LNHDA, CDR2 SQIVND (reference sequence). CDR3 sequence: CASSIGSYSNQPQHF. CDR3 DNA sequence: TGTGCCAGTAGTATCGGATCTTATAGCAATCAGCCCCAGCATTTT.

J is TRBJ2-1 and V is TRBV3-1; D perhaps matches TRBD2 (5 bases). Germline values: CDR1 LGHDT, CDR2 YNNKEL (reference sequence). Trimming cost V 7 bases and J 5 bases, with 21 bases left between them. CDR3 length: 16 amino acids. The DNA of the CDR3 is TGTGCCAGCATCCCATCAACGACTATTACTAACAATGAGCAGTTCTTC. Residues: CASIPSTTITNNEQFF.

The V and J genes are TRBV20-1 and TRBJ2-7; possibly TRBD1 or TRBD2 for D (5 bases each). Trimming took 3 bases from V and 3 from J, leaving 12 bases between them. This CDR3 is 13 amino acids long. CDR1 and CDR2 (germline): DFQATT, SNEGSKA (reference sequence). DNA of the CDR3: TGCAGTGCTAGTTATCCGGGGCGCTACGAGCAGTACTTC. As protein: CSASYPGRYEQYF.

This clonotype has only one observation. This chain links TRBV29-1 with TRBJ2-3; the match to TRBD2 covers 12 bases. V lost 4 bases, J lost 6 bases, and 5 bases stayed unmatched. The CDR3 is 14 amino acids. Per germline, CDR1 SQVTM and CDR2 ANQGSEA. The CDR3 region has the DNA TGCAGCGTTGCCCGACTAGCGGGGGTGGATACGCAGTATTTT. Translated: CSVARLAGVDTQYF.

V and J are TRBV15 and TRBJ2-2; D is unresolved. The CDR3 has 14 amino acids. The V and J ends lost 0 bases and 2 bases respectively, with 4 bases between them. The V gene's germline CDR1 is LNHNV and CDR2 YYDKDF (reference sequence). The CDR3 sequence is CATSRDENTGELFF. The CDR3 DNA follows: TGTGCCACCAGCAGAGATGAAAACACCGGGGAGCTGTTTTTT.

This clonotype was observed a handful of times. The J gene is TRBJ2-7, the V gene TRBV4-3, with 11 bases matching TRBD2. This CDR3 spans 15 amino acids. Germline V gene data show CDR1 as LGHNA and CDR2 as YSLEER. V shed 2 bases, J shed 0 bases, and the junction held 0 bases outside the gene matches. CDR3 loop: CASSQLAGGSYEQYF. CDR3 coding DNA: TGCGCCAGCAGCCAACTAGCGGGGGGCTCCTACGAGCAGTACTTC.

This clonotype was seen only a few times. V and J are TRBV27 and TRBJ1-6, with TRBD1 as a possible D gene (5 bases). The CDR3 has 14 amino acids. The germline CDR1 and CDR2 sequences are MNHEY and SMNVEV (reference sequence). The V end was cut by 8 bases, the J end by 7 bases, with 15 bases between. The CDR3 region is CASGLTGGNSPLHF. The CDR3 bases are TGTGCCAGCGGCCTGACCGGGGGAAATTCACCCCTCCACTTT.

This clonotype was found many times. V is TRBV20-1 and J is TRBJ2-5; D call uncertain. Germline-derived CDR1 and CDR2 are DFQATT and SNEGSKA (reference sequence). The CDR3 has 13 residues. V was trimmed by 0 bases and J by 2 bases, leaving 7 bases between them. The CDR3 sequence: CSARDVRQETQYF. The CDR3 DNA reads as TGCAGTGCTAGAGATGTCAGACAAGAGACCCAGTACTTC.

Remarks on this clonotype: The conserved final phenylalanine or tryptophan is absent from the CDR3, which likely points to a read error. The rearrangement links TRBV20-1 to TRBJ2-7, with D possibly TRBD1 on 6 matching bases. Germline CDR1 and CDR2: DFQATT and SNEGSKA (reference sequence). The CDR3 is 14 amino acids. With 0 bases removed from V and 2 bases from J, the gap between germline ends came to 11 bases. As DNA, the CDR3 is TGCAGTGCTAGAGAAACAGGGAGAACCTACGAGCAGTACTCC. Translation: CSARETGRTYEQYS.

This clonotype has more than one count but fewer than ten. The chain has TRBV6-6 and TRBJ2-7; D remains unclear. The ends were cut back, 0 bases at V and 3 bases at J, with 15 bases in the middle. The germline gives CDR1 MNHNY, CDR2 SVGAGI (reference sequence). CDR3 length equals 16 residues. The CDR3: CASSYSPQVVGYEQYF. For the CDR3, the DNA is TGTGCCAGCAGTTACTCCCCCCAGGTGGTTGGCTACGAGCAGTACTTC.

The chain employs TRBV29-1 and TRBJ2-1; the D gene is possibly TRBD2 (5 bases). V was trimmed by 5 bases and J by 4 bases, leaving 6 bases between them. Germline V gives CDR1 SQVTM, CDR2 ANQGSEA. CDR3 size: 11 residues. The DNA for the CDR3 is TGCAGCGTTCGGACTTACAATGAGCAGTTCTTC. This sequence encodes CSVRTYNEQFF.

Of note for this clonotype: A read error may account for a junction end that differs from germline. The genes are TRBV12-3 or TRBV12-4 and TRBJ1-1; D is unclear. The CDR3 is made up of 14 amino acids. The CDR3 is CASSLSQLNTKAFF. The CDR3 DNA is TGTGCCAGCAGCCTTTCGCAACTGAACACTAAAGCTTTCTTT.

This clonotype was observed a few times. The chain links TRBV7-2 to TRBJ2-3; a possible D gene is TRBD2 (5 bases). The ends were cut back, 5 bases at V and 4 bases at J, with 7 bases in the middle. Germline-derived CDR1 and CDR2 are SGHTA and FQGNSA. The CDR3 is made up of 12 amino acids. This CDR3 is CASSRDSDTQYF. CDR3 sequence (DNA): TGTGCCAGCAGCCGGGATTCAGATACGCAGTATTTT.

There are many counts of this clonotype. The chain uses TRBV28 and TRBJ2-1; D unclear. Trimming cost V 6 bases and J 2 bases, with 14 bases left between them. The germline V gene encodes CDR1 MDHEN and CDR2 SYDVKM. This CDR3 spans 15 amino acids. The CDR3 protein is CASSRTPRPYNEQFF. The CDR3 nucleotides read TGTGCCAGCAGCCGCACTCCTAGGCCCTACAATGAGCAGTTCTTC.

This clonotype was recorded once. A junction boundary mismatches the germline segment, possibly from a read error. The CDR3 DNA sequence: TGTGCCAGCTCCCCAGTGGGGGCCTCTAATGGAAAACTGTTTTTT. This codes for CASSPVGASNGKLFF. This chain connects TRBV6-2 or TRBV6-3 to TRBJ1-4; tentative D call: TRBD1 (6 bases). The CDR3 runs 15 residues. Germline CDR1 and CDR2: MNHEY and SVGEGT.

Only a few counts were recorded for this clonotype. For the CDR3, the DNA is TGTGCCAGCAGTTATAGGTACGAGCAGTACTTC. It codes for CASSYRYEQYF. The V and J genes are TRBV6-1 and TRBJ2-7; no firm D call. Trimming removed 5 bases at V and 4 bases at J, with 6 bases between. The V gene's germline CDR1 is MNHNS and CDR2 SASEGT. The CDR3 is 11 residues long.

Of note for this clonotype: Being one base from a much bigger clone, this may be a read error. The chain combines TRBV27 with TRBJ1-1; D not certain. The V gene lost 7 bases and the J gene lost 6 bases, with 12 bases spanning the gap. Germline CDR1 and CDR2: MNHEY and SMNVEV (reference sequence). This CDR3 contains 12 residues. DNA for the CDR3: TGTGCCAGCATTGAGAGCGCAGCTGAAGCTTTCTTT. Translating gives CASIESAAEAFF.

CDR3 protein: CASRKGRDTEAFF. As DNA, the CDR3 is TGTGCCAGCAGAAAGGGTAGGGACACTGAAGCTTTCTTT. This chain joins TRBV27 and TRBJ1-1, with D uncertain. Trimming shortened V by 6 bases and J by 3 bases, and 11 bases separated the two germline ends. The CDR3 is 13 residues long. Germline values: CDR1 MNHEY, CDR2 SMNVEV (reference sequence).

This clonotype turned up a few times. The rearrangement links TRBV6-6 to TRBJ1-6; possibly TRBD1 for D (6 bases). The V gene's germline CDR1 is MNHNY and CDR2 SVGAGI (reference sequence). This CDR3 region has 16 residues. Trimming shortened V by 2 bases and J by 7 bases, and 15 bases separated the two germline ends. The CDR3 spells CASSYKPTGANSPLHF. The CDR3 DNA sequence: TGTGCCAGCAGTTACAAACCAACGGGGGCGAATTCACCCCTCCACTTT.

In this sample, this clonotype turned up a few times. The chain recombines TRBV20-1 with TRBJ2-5, with 13 bases identical to TRBD2. V shed 5 bases and J 1 base; nucleotides not matched to a gene: 1. The germline V gene has CDR1 DFQATT and CDR2 SNEGSKA (reference sequence). The CDR3 is made up of 14 amino acids. Here the CDR3 reads CSAGTSGIQETQYF. For the CDR3, the DNA is TGCAGTGCTGGGACTAGCGGGATCCAAGAGACCCAGTACTTC.

This clonotype showed up just a few times. This chain joins TRBV27 and TRBJ2-1, with D uncertain. Germline values: CDR1 MNHEY, CDR2 SMNVEV (reference sequence). The V end lost 5 bases, the J end lost 10 bases, and 18 bases lay between the germline ends. The CDR3 runs 14 residues. The CDR3 region has the DNA TGTGCCAGCAGTCGTCTTGGCGTAGGCGAAGAGCAGTTCTTC. Translating gives CASSRLGVGEEQFF.

This clonotype was seen only a few times. The chain recombines TRBV19 with TRBJ2-3; D gene uncertain. The CDR3 is made up of 14 amino acids. Trimming cost V 4 bases and J 2 bases, with 10 bases left between them. Germline CDR1 is LNHDA and CDR2 is SQIVND (reference sequence). The CDR3 spells CASSRRHLTDTQYF. CDR3 nucleotide sequence: TGTGCCAGTAGTAGACGGCACCTCACAGATACGCAGTATTTT.